This paragraph covers one T cell receptor beta chain sequence. Its antigen is still unknown. These data belong to a study of long-term antiretroviral therapy in people with HIV. The CDR3 consists of 10 residues. Trimming stripped 4 bases from V and 10 bases from J, with 6 bases between. Germline V gene sequence: CDR1 SGHTS, CDR2 YDEGEE. General study findings and limits: CDR3 length ranges were narrower in HIV repertoires than in controls.

The immunoSEQ assay was v3.0, run at survey level. Data came from immunoSEQ multiplex PCR; TCRdb stores just in-frame clones and leaves some out. Of tens of thousands of clones in the sample, roughly 76% were seen once. This receptor was obtained from a man aged 18 to 30 with HIV. The sample consisted of unsorted PBMCs, taken 1.5 years after starting antiretroviral therapy. This chain connects TRBV5-8 to TRBJ2-1; D call uncertain. The CDR3 DNA reads TGTGCCAGCAGCCCCTTCGAGCAGTTCTTC. It specifies CASSPFEQFF.